The 18 T cell receptor beta chains below come from one sample, sequenced in a study of graft-versus-host responses after intestinal transplantation. Here immunoSEQ multiplex PCR was the method, and the copy in TCRdb shows in-frame clones only, minus some. This sample has under 20,000 clones, with about 80% found just once. Specimen: PBMCs, collected 14 days after transplant. The receptors were gathered from a human patient who received an intestinal transplant, so some T cells may come from the graft donor.

The chain couples TRBV5-5 to TRBJ1-3; 8 nucleotides agree with TRBD1. After removal of 3 bases from V and 2 bases from J, the junction contained 4 bases not matched to a gene. From germline, CDR1 is SGHKS and CDR2 YYEKEE (reference sequence). The CDR3 consists of 15 residues. The CDR3 sequence: CASSSGTGPGNTIYF. As DNA, the CDR3 is TGTGCCAGCAGCTCTGGGACAGGCCCTGGAAACACCATATATTTT.

The rearrangement joins TRBV7-2 to TRBJ2-5; 11 nucleotides line up with TRBD2. This CDR3 is 17 amino acids long. The V gene end was trimmed by 1 base and the J gene end by 5 bases; junction bases not matched to a gene: 9. Germline V gene sequence: CDR1 SGHTA, CDR2 FQGNSA. CDR3 coding DNA: TGTGCCAGCAGCTTAGAGCCTATAGCGGGAGGGTATGAGACCCAGTACTTC. This sequence encodes CASSLEPIAGGYETQYF.

The chain recombines TRBV2 with TRBJ1-1; unclear D gene. The CDR3 is made up of 12 amino acids. The V gene lost 3 bases and the J gene lost 1 base, with 3 bases spanning the gap. Germline loops: CDR1 SNHLY, CDR2 FYNNEI. This CDR3 is CASSERNTEAFF. CDR3 sequence (DNA): TGTGCCAGCAGTGAGAGGAACACTGAAGCTTTCTTT.

The chain carries TRBV25-1 and TRBJ1-4, with unresolved D. CDR1 and CDR2 from the germline V gene are MGHDK and SYGVNS. The CDR3 extends over 18 amino acids. The ends were cut back, 2 bases at V and 3 bases at J, with 19 bases in the middle. CDR3 in amino acids: CASSEGQTLDLPNEKLFF. The CDR3 DNA reads as TGTGCCAGCAGTGAAGGTCAAACCTTGGACCTGCCTAATGAAAAACTGTTTTTT.

The genes are TRBV28 and TRBJ2-1, with TRBD1 matching over 9 bases. Losses at the gene ends were 6 bases for V and 6 bases for J; bases not matched to a gene: 9. This CDR3 region has 15 residues. Looked up from germline, CDR1 is MDHEN and CDR2 is SYDVKM. CDR3 protein: CASRTDRGGFNEQFF. DNA for the CDR3: TGTGCCAGCAGGACAGACAGGGGGGGCTTCAATGAGCAGTTCTTC.

This rearrangement joins TRBV19 to TRBJ2-1; D possibly matches TRBD1 or TRBD2 (6 bases each). V was shortened by 1 base and J by 14 bases, with 15 bases between the two germline ends. CDR3 size: 13 residues. CDR1 and CDR2 from the germline V gene are LNHDA and SQIVND (reference sequence). The CDR3 is CASSIGGAQVEFF. For the CDR3, the DNA is TGTGCCAGTAGTATAGGGGGGGCGCAGGTGGAGTTCTTC.

J is TRBJ1-1 and V is TRBV2; 8 bases fit TRBD1. V was clipped by 7 bases and J by 4 bases; unmatched bases: 5. CDR3 size: 13 residues. Germline CDR1 SNHLY, CDR2 FYNNEI. CDR3 region: CASIGTGGTEAFF. In nucleotides, the CDR3 is TGTGCCAGCATCGGTACAGGGGGCACTGAAGCTTTCTTT.

The V and J genes are TRBV13 and TRBJ2-7, with 10 bases that match TRBD1. V was clipped by 5 bases and J by 2 bases; unmatched bases: 6. From germline, CDR1 is PRHDT and CDR2 FYEKMQ (reference sequence). The CDR3 extends over 15 amino acids. The CDR3 bases are TGTGCCAGCAGCCGTGCCGGGACAGGGGCCTACGAGCAGTACTTC. Translated: CASSRAGTGAYEQYF.

This chain uses TRBV4-1 with TRBJ1-5, with D maybe TRBD1 (6 bases). The ends were cut back, 1 base at V and 7 bases at J, with 23 bases in the middle. The CDR3 sequence is 18 residues long. Germline CDR1 is MGHRA and CDR2 is YSYEKL. The DNA for the CDR3 is TGCGCCAGCAGCCAAGGTTACAGGGAGCGTTCTTCAGGACAGCCCCAGCATTTT. Its protein is CASSQGYRERSSGQPQHF.

In its sample, this clone was seen once. V is TRBV4-3 and J is TRBJ1-6; D may be TRBD1 (6 bases). V was cut by 5 bases and J by 5 bases, with 10 bases left in between. The CDR3 consists of 14 residues. Germline CDR1 and CDR2: LGHNA and YSLEER. CDR3 nucleotides: TGCGCCAGCAGCTACAGGGATAATAATTCACCCCTCCACTTT. This translates into CASSYRDNNSPLHF.

The rearrangement uses TRBV18 and TRBJ1-2; TRBD1 is a possible D gene (5 bases). CDR1 KGHSH and CDR2 LQKENI come from the germline V gene. This CDR3 contains 14 residues. V lost 3 bases and J lost 5, with 13 bases in between. The CDR3 DNA reads TGTGCCAGCTCACCTCCGGACACCTCGTATGGCTACACCTTC. It yields the protein CASSPPDTSYGYTF. The full variable domain, completed using reference TRBV18 and TRBJ1-2, is NAGVMQNPRHLVRRRGQEARLRCSPMKGHSHVYWYRQLPEEGLKFMVYLQKENIIDESGMPKERFSAEFPKEGPSILRIQQVVRGDSAAYFCASSPPDTSYGYTFGSGTRLTVV.

This rearrangement joins TRBV6-5 to TRBJ1-1; 7 bases map to TRBD1. V lost 2 bases, J lost 3 bases, and 9 bases stayed unmatched. The CDR3 extends over 16 amino acids. CDR1 is MNHEY, CDR2 SVGAGI, per germline. DNA for the CDR3: TGTGCCAGCAGTTACGGAGGGGGCGATTGGGACACTGAAGCTTTCTTT. This gives the protein CASSYGGGDWDTEAFF.

The genes are TRBV6-6 and TRBJ2-1; 9 bases align to TRBD2. The CDR3 totals 14 residues. J was trimmed by 8 bases and V by 0 bases; bases with no gene match: 2. Germline values: CDR1 MNHNY, CDR2 SVGAGI (reference sequence). CDR3 sequence: CASSYSRTSDEQFF. Written as DNA, the CDR3 is TGTGCCAGCAGTTACTCGAGGACTAGCGATGAGCAGTTCTTC.

The rearrangement uses TRBV2 and TRBJ2-2; tentative D call: TRBD2 (5 bases). CDR1 and CDR2 from the germline V gene are SNHLY and FYNNEI. The CDR3 has 15 residues. Trimming removed 7 bases at V and 0 bases at J, with 12 bases between. The CDR3 bases are TGTGCCAGCATTAAGGAGGATCCGAACACCGGGGAGCTGTTTTTT. Protein sequence: CASIKEDPNTGELFF.

The chain has TRBV5-1 and TRBJ1-5, with 8 bases fitting TRBD1. After removal of 0 bases from V and 7 bases from J, the junction contained 3 bases not matched to a gene. Germline V gives CDR1 SGHRS, CDR2 YFSETQ. This CDR3 contains 14 residues. The CDR3: CASSLGQGTQPQHF. CDR3 sequence (DNA): TGCGCCAGCAGCTTGGGACAGGGGACCCAGCCCCAGCATTTT. The full variable domain, in which reference TRBV5-1 and TRBJ1-5 provide the parts outside the CDR3, is KAGVTQTPRYLIKTRGQQVTLSCSPISGHRSVSWYQQTPGQGLQFLFEYFSETQRNKGNFPGRFSGRQFSNSRSEMNVSTLELGDSALYLCASSLGQGTQPQHFGDGTRLSIL.

V usage is TRBV19 and J usage is TRBJ2-7; TRBD2 agrees at 8 bases. This CDR3 is built from 15 residues. The J segment lost 3 bases and the V segment lost 1 base, leaving 5 bases of the junction unmatched. Germline V gene lookup returns CDR1 LNHDA and CDR2 SQIVND (reference sequence). The CDR3 loop is CASSIVAGSLYEQYF. In DNA form, the CDR3 reads TGTGCCAGTAGTATAGTAGCGGGGTCTCTCTACGAGCAGTACTTC.

The chain is built from TRBV28 and TRBJ2-5, with 8 positions matching TRBD2. This CDR3 is built from 17 residues. The ends lost 4 bases at V and 1 base at J; junction bases unmatched: 11. The germline V gene encodes CDR1 MDHEN and CDR2 SYDVKM. The CDR3, as DNA: TGTGCCAGCAGTTCCTCCCGGACTAGCAGCTCCCAAGAGACCCAGTACTTC. Its protein product is CASSSSRTSSSQETQYF.

The J gene is TRBJ2-3, the V gene TRBV9; 14 bases are a match to TRBD2. CDR3 length equals 17 residues. V trimming: 2 bases; J trimming: 5 bases; junction bases outside the gene matches: 7. CDR1 SGDLS and CDR2 YYNGEE come from the germline V gene. The CDR3 reads CASSVTSGGARLDTQYF. The CDR3 region has the DNA TGTGCCAGCAGCGTGACTAGCGGGGGGGCCCGCCTAGATACGCAGTATTTT.